Below are 24 T cell receptor beta chains sequenced from a single sample in a study of cytomegalovirus exposure and HLA in healthy donors. PCR involved 60 Vbeta and 13 Jbeta primers. Measured with immunoSEQ multiplex PCR; TCRdb has only the in-frame clones, and not every one. Here the sample spans 110,000 or so clones, 82% being singletons. Sequencing was performed on PBMCs. These TCRs come from a woman under 30 in good health and CMV-seronegative.

The genes are TRBV5-1 and TRBJ2-2, with 8 bases that match TRBD1. Germline V gives CDR1 SGHRS, CDR2 YFSETQ. V lost 6 bases and J lost 4; bases outside the gene matches: 5. This CDR3 comprises 14 residues. The CDR3 nucleotides read TGCGCCAGCAATGGACAGGGCCGCACCGGGGAGCTGTTTTTT. This gives the protein CASNGQGRTGELFF. The entire variable domain, with the rest obtained from reference TRBV5-1 and TRBJ2-2, is as follows: KAGVTQTPRYLIKTRGQQVTLSCSPISGHRSVSWYQQTPGQGLQFLFEYFSETQRNKGNFPGRFSGRQFSNSRSEMNVSTLELGDSALYLCASNGQGRTGELFFGEGSRLTVL.

The J gene is TRBJ2-2, the V gene TRBV25-1, with 9 nucleotides matching TRBD1. Germline-derived CDR1 and CDR2 are MGHDK and SYGVNS. After removal of 2 bases from V and 7 bases from J, the junction contained 5 bases not matched to a gene. There are 15 residues in the CDR3. This CDR3 is CASSEPGQGGGELFF. CDR3 coding DNA: TGTGCCAGCAGTGAACCGGGACAGGGTGGCGGGGAGCTGTTTTTT. Using reference TRBV25-1 and TRBJ2-2 for the parts outside the CDR3, the full variable domain is EADIYQTPRYLVIGTGKKITLECSQTMGHDKMYWYQQDPGMELHLIHYSYGVNSTEKGDLSSESTVSRIRTEHFPLTLESARPSHTSQYLCASSEPGQGGGELFFGEGSRLTVL.

The rearrangement uses TRBV19 and TRBJ1-4; no definite D call. Germline CDR1 and CDR2: LNHDA and SQIVND (reference sequence). The CDR3 spans 14 residues. Trimming cost V 1 base and J 4 bases, with 7 bases left between them. CDR3: CASSIAGYNEKLFF. In DNA, the CDR3 is TGTGCCAGTAGTATAGCGGGTTATAATGAAAAACTGTTTTTT.

This clone was recorded only once. This chain uses TRBV6-6 with TRBJ2-3, with D unclear. V lost 0 bases to trimming and J lost 12 bases, with 13 bases between them. This CDR3 has 13 residues. In germline, CDR1 is MNHNY, CDR2 SVGAGI (reference sequence). Written as DNA, the CDR3 is TGTGCCAGCAGTTACTCACCCGCCTTAGTACAGTATTTT. This gives the protein CASSYSPALVQYF.

V usage is TRBV4-3 and J usage is TRBJ1-3, with no clear D. V was trimmed by 0 bases and J by 4 bases, leaving 4 bases between them. The CDR3 is 13 amino acids. The germline V gene has CDR1 LGHNA and CDR2 YSLEER. CDR3 region: CASSQDRGNTIYF. The CDR3 DNA follows: TGCGCCAGCAGCCAAGATCGGGGAAACACCATATATTTT.

The rearrangement uses TRBV28 and TRBJ1-5; a possible D gene is TRBD1 (5 bases). Germline V lookup: CDR1 MDHEN, CDR2 SYDVKM. Trimming stripped 6 bases from V and 4 bases from J, with 7 bases between. The CDR3 has 12 amino acids. The DNA for the CDR3 is TGTGCCAGCAGGCCAGGGAATCAGCCCCAGCATTTT. Amino acid sequence: CASRPGNQPQHF.

V and J are TRBV30 and TRBJ1-2; TRBD1 matches at 7 bases. Per the germline V gene, CDR1 is GTSNPN and CDR2 is SVGIG (reference sequence). The CDR3 runs to 12 residues. Germline trimming cut 4 bases from V and 7 bases from J; bases unmatched to any gene: 6. CDR3 in amino acids: CAWIQGLGGYTF. CDR3 in DNA: TGTGCCTGGATACAGGGGTTAGGTGGCTACACCTTC.

The CDR3 DNA follows: TGTGCCAGCGTTTTGTTGACAGGGGGCCGGGAGACCCAGTACTTC. Translation: CASVLLTGGRETQYF. V and J are TRBV6-6 and TRBJ2-5, with TRBD1 identical over 10 bases. The CDR3 runs to 15 residues. Unmatched junction bases numbered 11, after V lost 8 bases and J lost 5 bases. The germline CDR1 and CDR2 sequences are MNHNY and SVGAGI (reference sequence).

This sequence joins TRBV19 and TRBJ2-3, with 10 bases identical to TRBD2. V was pared by 1 base and J by 5 bases, with 3 bases of the junction left unmatched. The CDR3 totals 15 residues. The germline gives CDR1 LNHDA, CDR2 SQIVND (reference sequence). CDR3 loop: CASSIGSGGIDTQYF. CDR3 bases: TGTGCCAGTAGTATAGGTAGCGGGGGGATAGATACGCAGTATTTT.

The chain recombines TRBV7-2 with TRBJ2-1; 10 positions agree with TRBD1. This CDR3 is built from 17 residues. The germline V gene has CDR1 SGHTA and CDR2 FQGNSA. V was clipped by 1 base and J by 2 bases; unmatched bases: 5. The chain's CDR3 is CASSLGSGTGAYNEQFF. CDR3 sequence (DNA): TGTGCCAGCAGCTTAGGGTCCGGGACAGGGGCCTACAATGAGCAGTTCTTC.

The chain links TRBV25-1 to TRBJ1-6; D is ambiguous. The germline CDR1 and CDR2 sequences are MGHDK and SYGVNS. CDR3 length: 15 residues. V lost 4 bases and J 7 bases, leaving 14 bases between the germline ends. As DNA, the CDR3 is TGTGCCAGCAGTGGAAACTCTAGACGGAATTCACCCCTCCACTTT. Its protein is CASSGNSRRNSPLHF.

The chain combines TRBV21-1 with TRBJ2-7; TRBD1, the table's D call, was not compared with the DNA. TRBV21-1 is assigned pseudogene status. The CDR3 is 12 residues long. CDR3 region: CASSKDTYEQYF. CDR3 nucleotides: TGTGCCAGCAGCAAAGACACCTACGAGCAGTACTTC.

The gene calls are TRBV11-2 and TRBJ1-1; 9 bases line up with TRBD1. CDR3 size: 15 residues. Trimming took 6 bases from V and 1 from J; bases not matched to a gene: 6. Germline CDR1 reads SGHAT; CDR2 reads FQNNGV. CDR3 nucleotides: TGTGCCAGCAGGCCTACGGGACAGGGGAACACTGAAGCTTTCTTT. Translating gives CASRPTGQGNTEAFF.

This chain links TRBV11-2 with TRBJ2-7; a possible D gene is TRBD1 (6 bases). Germline lookup yields CDR1 SGHAT and CDR2 FQNNGV. V lost 3 bases and J 0 bases, leaving 12 bases between the germline ends. This CDR3 is 15 amino acids long. The CDR3, as DNA: TGTGCCAGCAGCTTTTGGGACACGACCTCCTACGAGCAGTACTTC. Its translation: CASSFWDTTSYEQYF.

The chain uses TRBV7-2 and TRBJ2-2; TRBD1 might be the D (6 bases). V dropped 6 bases and J dropped 9 bases, with 20 bases sitting between them. Looked up from germline, CDR1 is SGHTA and CDR2 is FQGNSA. This CDR3 is 15 amino acids long. In nucleotides, the CDR3 is TGTGCCAGCAGAACACAAACAGGGATACCCCGGGAGCTGTTTTTT. Translated, it gives CASRTQTGIPRELFF.

The rearrangement uses TRBV5-4 and TRBJ1-2, with no clear D. The CDR3 is 16 amino acids. CDR1 is SGHNT, CDR2 YYREEE, per germline (reference sequence). Trimming removed 0 bases at V and 2 bases at J, with 14 bases between. The CDR3 region is CASSLARERINYGYTF. CDR3 nucleotide sequence: TGTGCCAGCAGCTTGGCCCGTGAGAGGATAAACTATGGCTACACCTTC. The variable domain in full, with the rest retrieved from reference TRBV5-4 and TRBJ1-2, is ETGVTQSPTHLIKTRGQQVTLRCSSQSGHNTVSWYQQALGQGPQFIFQYYREEENGRGNFPPRFSGLQFPNYSSELNVNALELDDSALYLCASSLARERINYGYTFGSGTRLTVV.

The V gene is TRBV28, the J gene TRBJ1-1; perhaps TRBD1 as D (6 bases). V shed 4 bases and J shed 8 bases, with 11 bases lying between them. Germline V CDR1 and CDR2: MDHEN, SYDVKM. This CDR3 has 12 amino acids. The CDR3 region is CASSSIDREAFF. CDR3 sequence (DNA): TGTGCCAGCAGTTCAATAGACAGGGAAGCTTTCTTT.

Only a few counts were recorded for this clone. The same CDR3 arises from other DNA sequences in this sample as well. The chain combines TRBV18 with TRBJ1-2; D is possibly TRBD1 (6 bases). The ends were cut back, 1 base at V and 8 bases at J, with 8 bases in the middle. Germline-derived CDR1 and CDR2 are KGHSH and LQKENI. The CDR3 covers 12 residues. The CDR3 sequence: CASSPQGEGYTF. DNA for the CDR3: TGTGCCAGCTCACCACAGGGGGAAGGCTACACCTTC.

This rearrangement joins TRBV6-6 to TRBJ1-1, with D perhaps TRBD1 (5 bases). V was shortened by 5 bases and J by 2 bases, with 12 bases between the two germline ends. There are 14 residues in the CDR3. Per germline, CDR1 MNHNY and CDR2 SVGAGI (reference sequence). Written as DNA, the CDR3 is TGTGCCAGCAGTCCCGGACACAGCAACACTGAAGCTTTCTTT. It encodes CASSPGHSNTEAFF.

CDR3 residues: CASSLGGLDGNTIYF. The CDR3, as DNA: TGCGCCAGCAGCTTGGGAGGGTTGGATGGAAACACCATATATTTT. This chain connects TRBV5-1 to TRBJ1-3; the D is unclear. V shed 0 bases and J shed 3 bases, with 10 bases lying between them. The CDR3 sequence is 15 residues long. CDR1 and CDR2 from the germline V gene are SGHRS and YFSETQ.

This clone appeared once. The chain has TRBV6-5 and TRBJ2-5; possibly TRBD2 for D (6 bases). V was cut by 5 bases and J by 5 bases, with 15 bases left in between. The germline V gene has CDR1 MNHEY and CDR2 SVGAGI. The CDR3 is made up of 14 amino acids. CDR3 sequence reads: CASSLTFRGETQYF. Written as DNA, the CDR3 is TGTGCCAGCAGTCTGACATTCCGGGGGGAGACCCAGTACTTC.

There are a few counts of this clone. V is TRBV2 and J is TRBJ1-5, with TRBD1 matching over 8 bases. This CDR3 is built from 14 residues. The germline V gene has CDR1 SNHLY and CDR2 FYNNEI. Trimming removed 3 bases from V and 8 bases from J; junction bases left unmatched: 6. CDR3 protein: CASSDQGAIEPQHF. The CDR3 DNA follows: TGTGCCAGCAGTGATCAGGGGGCAATCGAGCCCCAGCATTTT.

The genes are TRBV25-1 and TRBJ1-3; D not resolved. There are 17 residues in the CDR3. Germline-derived CDR1 and CDR2 are MGHDK and SYGVNS. Between the trimmed V and J ends, which lost 1 base and 0 bases, there was a span of 13 bases. CDR3 DNA sequence: TGTGCCAGCAGTGAATTTAACAGCCGCTTCTCTGGAAACACCATATATTTT. It specifies CASSEFNSRFSGNTIYF.

The rearrangement links TRBV9 to TRBJ1-3; D may be TRBD1 (5 bases). The CDR3 totals 16 residues. Germline loops: CDR1 SGDLS, CDR2 YYNGEE. Trimming cost V 4 bases and J 0 bases, with 14 bases left between them. CDR3 residues: CASSPQTVPSGNTIYF. CDR3 DNA sequence: TGTGCCAGCAGCCCCCAGACAGTCCCCTCTGGAAACACCATATATTTT.